Shown below are 22 T cell receptor beta chains from a single sample sequenced in a study of identical twins. One entry per CDR3 protein, called by TCRdb with MiXCR from the 5' RACE reads. The data show around 550,000 distinct CDR3 sequences, approximately 14% seen once. The sample also formed part of further work on yellow fever vaccine responses in identical twins.

The sample consisted of CD4+ T cells sorted from blood. These TCRs come from a woman between 18 and 29 years old in good health.

In this sample, this clonotype turned up a few times. The chain has TRBV11-1 and TRBJ2-3, with 7 nucleotides matching TRBD2. Unmatched junction bases numbered 7, after V lost 0 bases and J lost 13 bases. Germline-derived CDR1 and CDR2 are SGHAT and FQDESV (reference sequence). The CDR3 is made up of 13 amino acids. The CDR3 coding sequence is TGTGCCAGCAGCTTAGCGGCGGCGGGAGATAAGTATTTT. Translating it yields CASSLAAAGDKYF.

J is TRBJ2-1 and V is TRBV5-1; D possibly corresponds to TRBD2 (6 bases). Looked up from germline, CDR1 is SGHRS and CDR2 is YFSETQ. Trimming took 0 bases from V and 6 from J, leaving 19 bases between them. The CDR3 contains 17 residues. CDR3: CASSLVTGSGRVNEQFF. As DNA, the CDR3 is TGCGCCAGCAGCTTGGTAACCGGGAGTGGGCGGGTCAATGAGCAGTTCTTC.

At least ten counts were recorded for this clonotype. The J gene is TRBJ2-2, the V gene TRBV7-9; 7 bases map to TRBD1. Trimming at V came to 2 bases and at J to 1 base, leaving 4 bases not matched to a gene. Germline CDR1 is SEHNR and CDR2 is FQNEAQ (reference sequence). The CDR3 sequence is 16 residues long. The CDR3 here is CASSLQGVKNTGELFF. CDR3 DNA sequence: TGTGCCAGCAGCTTACAGGGGGTGAAGAACACCGGGGAGCTGTTTTTT. Variable domain in full (rest from reference TRBV7-9 and TRBJ2-2): DTGVSQNPRHKITKRGQNVTFRCDPISEHNRLYWYRQTLGQGPEFLTYFQNEAQLEKSRLLSDRFSAERPKGSFSTLEIQRTEQGDSAMYLCASSLQGVKNTGELFFGEGSRLTVL.

This clonotype was recorded a few times. This chain connects TRBV10-3 to TRBJ2-1; possibly TRBD1 or TRBD2 for D (5 bases each). CDR1 is ENHRY, CDR2 SYGVKD, per germline. The CDR3 is 15 amino acids. Trimming shortened V by 0 bases and J by 8 bases, and 14 bases separated the two germline ends. The CDR3 region is CAISESEAGYDEQFF. As DNA, the CDR3 is TGTGCCATCAGTGAGTCGGAGGCAGGGTATGATGAGCAGTTCTTC.

The chain recombines TRBV11-2 with TRBJ2-1, with D hard to call. This CDR3 comprises 15 residues. Germline V lookup: CDR1 SGHAT, CDR2 FQNNGV. Trimming pared 1 base from V and 7 bases from J, leaving 14 bases between. The CDR3 loop is CASSLGVTISNEQFF. The CDR3, as DNA: TGTGCCAGCAGCTTAGGGGTAACGATCTCAAATGAGCAGTTCTTC. Full variable domain (rest looked up from reference TRBV11-2 and TRBJ2-1): EAGVAQSPRYKIIEKRQSVAFWCNPISGHATLYWYQQILGQGPKLLIQFQNNGVVDDSQLPKDRFSAERLKGVDSTLKIQPAKLEDSAVYLCASSLGVTISNEQFFGPGTRLTVL.

This clonotype was observed a few times. V gene TRBV28 combines with J gene TRBJ2-7; possibly TRBD1 for D (5 bases). Trimming took 3 bases from V and 4 from J, leaving 16 bases between them. The CDR3 covers 15 residues. CDR1 is MDHEN, CDR2 SYDVKM, per germline. The CDR3 reads CASSFGWVQVYEQYF. The CDR3 DNA is TGTGCCAGCAGTTTTGGGTGGGTACAGGTATACGAGCAGTACTTC. The whole variable domain, filled in from reference TRBV28 and TRBJ2-7, reads DVKVTQSSRYLVKRTGEKVFLECVQDMDHENMFWYRQDPGLGLRLIYFSYDVKMKEKGDIPEGYSVSREKKERFSLILESASTNQTSMYLCASSFGWVQVYEQYFGPGTRLTVT.

The genes are TRBV20-1 and TRBJ2-5; D unclear. CDR3 length equals 11 residues. The V end lost 0 bases, the J end lost 5 bases, and 4 bases lay between the germline ends. Looked up from germline, CDR1 is DFQATT and CDR2 is SNEGSKA (reference sequence). CDR3 region: CSARDPETQYF. The CDR3 DNA is TGCAGTGCTAGAGATCCCGAGACCCAGTACTTC.

This chain uses TRBV10-3 with TRBJ2-7; D possibly corresponds to TRBD2 (6 bases). This CDR3 has 13 amino acids. Deletions cut 6 bases from V and 3 bases from J, with 12 bases between. In germline, CDR1 is ENHRY, CDR2 SYGVKD. The CDR3 DNA sequence: TGTGCCATCAGGGGGGGTCTAGGCTACGAGCAGTACGTC. Its protein product is CAIRGGLGYEQYV.

The chain employs TRBV4-1 and TRBJ1-5; 9 bases are shared with TRBD1. Germline V gives CDR1 MGHRA, CDR2 YSYEKL. CDR3 length: 18 amino acids. V gave up 4 bases and J gave up 2 bases; unmatched junction bases: 12. In DNA form, the CDR3 reads TGCGCCAGCAGCCCCTCGATTATAAGGACAGGGGGCAATCAGCCCCAGCATTTT. This codes for CASSPSIIRTGGNQPQHF.

The sample holds a few counts of this clonotype. J is TRBJ2-1 and V is TRBV29-1; D is undetermined. The CDR3 consists of 14 residues. The germline V gene has CDR1 SQVTM and CDR2 ANQGSEA. Trimming pared 4 bases from V and 4 bases from J, leaving 14 bases between. The CDR3 spells CSVVPRWDYNEQFF. Here the CDR3 DNA reads TGCAGCGTTGTTCCGCGGTGGGATTACAATGAGCAGTTCTTC.

V is TRBV7-9 and J is TRBJ2-2, with 8 bases that match TRBD1. The CDR3 has 16 residues. CDR1 and CDR2 (germline): SEHNR, FQNEAQ (reference sequence). V dropped 4 bases and J dropped 2; count of bases not matched to a gene: 6. The chain's CDR3 is CASSSSGGTNTGELFF. CDR3 nucleotide sequence: TGTGCCAGCAGCTCCTCAGGGGGCACCAACACCGGGGAGCTGTTTTTT.

The rearrangement joins TRBV5-5 to TRBJ2-7, with unresolved D. V gave up 2 bases and J gave up 2 bases, with 11 bases separating them. Germline assignment: CDR1 SGHKS and CDR2 YYEKEE (reference sequence). This CDR3 is 14 amino acids long. DNA for the CDR3: TGTGCCAGCAGCTTATACGACAAGGCCTACGAGCAGTACTTC. This translates into CASSLYDKAYEQYF.

This chain links TRBV3-1 with TRBJ1-1; D possibly corresponds to TRBD1 (5 bases). Per the germline V gene, CDR1 is LGHDT and CDR2 is YNNKEL (reference sequence). Trimming stripped 0 bases from V and 1 base from J, with 12 bases between. The CDR3 totals 16 residues. In nucleotides, the CDR3 is TGTGCCAGCAGCCAAGAAAAGGGGCGTGGGAACACTGAAGCTTTCTTT. Its protein is CASSQEKGRGNTEAFF.

In its sample, this clonotype was seen many times. CDR3 residues: CSVQPGQAIYGYTF. The DNA of the CDR3 is TGCAGCGTTCAGCCGGGACAGGCCATCTATGGCTACACCTTC. This chain uses TRBV29-1 with TRBJ1-2; 8 bases align to TRBD1. There are 14 residues in the CDR3. The V gene's germline CDR1 is SQVTM and CDR2 ANQGSEA. Trimming cost V 5 bases and J 4 bases; bases outside gene matches: 9.

The chain uses TRBV12-3 or TRBV12-4 and TRBJ2-7, with 10 bases lining up with TRBD2. V was clipped by 5 bases and J by 4 bases; unmatched bases: 8. The CDR3 is 15 residues long. The CDR3 region is CASSASSGSGYEQYF. The CDR3 nucleotides are TGTGCCAGCAGTGCCTCTAGCGGGAGTGGTTACGAGCAGTACTTC.

This clonotype was counted between two and nine times. The chain combines TRBV5-1 with TRBJ2-1, with no clear D. This CDR3 spans 18 amino acids. Trimming cost V 0 bases and J 3 bases, with 19 bases left between them. The germline V gene encodes CDR1 SGHRS and CDR2 YFSETQ. The CDR3 coding sequence is TGCGCCAGCAGCTTGGTTGCTAGTGGTGGGCACAACTACAATGAGCAGTTCTTC. Amino acid sequence: CASSLVASGGHNYNEQFF.

The chain links TRBV20-1 to TRBJ2-1, with D uncertain. Trimming shortened V by 6 bases and J by 9 bases, and 6 bases separated the two germline ends. The CDR3 covers 9 residues. Germline V gene sequence: CDR1 DFQATT, CDR2 SNEGSKA (reference sequence). As DNA, the CDR3 is TGCAGTGCCTCGGGTGAGCAGTTCTTC. Translated: CSASGEQFF.

The chain is built from TRBV12-3 or TRBV12-4 and TRBJ2-5; 7 nucleotides match TRBD2. With 7 bases clipped from V and 5 bases from J, the junction kept 16 bases outside the gene matches. CDR3 length: 16 residues. DNA of the CDR3: TGTGCCAGCATCAACCCCGAATCAGGGCGGGGGGAGACCCAGTACTTC. It specifies CASINPESGRGETQYF.

This clonotype has just a few counts. V is TRBV18 and J is TRBJ2-3; D gene unclear. CDR3 size: 13 residues. Germline V gene sequence: CDR1 KGHSH, CDR2 LQKENI. With 2 bases removed from V and 2 bases from J, the gap between germline ends came to 5 bases. CDR3 amino acids: CASSPSITDTQYF. The CDR3 DNA sequence: TGTGCCAGCTCACCATCTATCACAGATACGCAGTATTTT.

The chain links TRBV5-1 to TRBJ2-7, with no clear D. The CDR3 loop spans 12 amino acids. Trimming pared 1 base from V and 5 bases from J, leaving 7 bases between. Germline lookup yields CDR1 SGHRS and CDR2 YFSETQ. CDR3 sequence (DNA): TGCGCCAGCAGCTTGTTGTTCAACGAGCAGTACTTC. Amino acid sequence: CASSLLFNEQYF.

This clonotype was recorded a few times. The chain joins TRBV7-2 to TRBJ2-5, with unresolved D. CDR3 length: 13 amino acids. V lost 1 base, J lost 4 bases, and 7 bases lay in between. CDR1 is SGHTA and CDR2 is FQGNSA in the germline V gene. This CDR3 is CASSLGSLETQYF. CDR3 DNA: TGTGCCAGCAGCTTAGGCTCGCTAGAGACCCAGTACTTC. Together with reference TRBV7-2 and TRBJ2-5, the CDR3 gives the full variable domain: GAGVSQSPSNKVTEKGKDVELRCDPISGHTALYWYRQSLGQGLEFLIYFQGNSAPDKSGLPSDRFSAERTGGSVSTLTIQRTQQEDSAVYLCASSLGSLETQYFGPGTRLLVL.

This clonotype occurred a few times. This chain joins TRBV6-5 and TRBJ2-5, with a tentative D call TRBD2 (7 bases). The V gene lost 0 bases and the J gene lost 3 bases, with 14 bases spanning the gap. The CDR3 has 16 amino acids. Germline values: CDR1 MNHEY, CDR2 SVGAGI. CDR3 bases: TGTGCCAGCAGTTACTCGGCGGGGGCCGGGAAAGAGACCCAGTACTTC. Translated, it gives CASSYSAGAGKETQYF.